These T cell receptor beta chains were read from a single sample in a study of cytomegalovirus exposure and HLA in healthy donors. Profiled with immunoSEQ multiplex PCR; TCRdb holds only in-frame clones, not every one. The sample table sets out approximately 82,000 clones. Input material: PBMCs. The receptors originated from a woman aged 60-75 years in good health and CMV-seronegative. Both conserved end residues are part of each CDR3. D genes are given only for firm matches.

d_call j_call v_call cdr3_nt cdr3_aa
TRBD2 TRBJ2-3 TRBV5-8 TGTGCCAGCAGCGCGGCGGGAGACTTCACAGATACGCAGTATTTT CASSAAGDFTDTQYF
TRBD1 TRBJ1-1 TRBV29-1 TGCAGCGTCGATTGGGACAGGGAGGGCACTGAAGCTTTCTTT CSVDWDREGTEAFF
TRBD1 TRBJ1-4 TRBV5-1 TGCGCCAGCAGCCCCGGGACAGGTCGGATCGATCAAAATGAAAAACTGTTTTTT CASSPGTGRIDQNEKLFF
TRBD1 TRBJ2-7 TRBV7-8 TGTGCCAGCAGCTCCAGGACAGGGGGGTACTCCTACGAGCAGTACTTC CASSSRTGGYSYEQYF
TRBD2 TRBJ2-2 TRBV19 TGTGCCAGTCGGACTAGCGGGAGTATGGCGAACACCGGGGAGCTGTTTTTT CASRTSGSMANTGELFF
TRBD2 TRBJ2-1 TRBV27 TGTGCCTCAAAAACCGGGACTAGCGGGAGAATGGGGGTAAAGCAGTTCTTC CASKTGTSGRMGVKQFF
. TRBJ1-3 TRBV10-3 TGTGCCATCAGTGGGACAGATCTCTCTGGAAACACCATATATTTT CAISGTDLSGNTIYF
. TRBJ2-2 TRBV19 TGTGCCAGTAGTGGCGCTCCTAGCATTCTCACCGGGGAGCTGTTTTTT CASSGAPSILTGELFF
TRBD2 TRBJ2-1 TRBV4-3 TGCGCCAGCAGCCAAGAAGGGGGTAGCGGGAGGGCCGATGAGCAGTTCTTC CASSQEGGSGRADEQFF
TRBD1 TRBJ1-5 TRBV6-4 TGTGCCAGCAGTGGCGGGACAGGGGGCAATCAGCCCCAGCATTTT CASSGGTGGNQPQHF
TRBD1 TRBJ1-4 TRBV28 TGTGCCAGCACCCCACAGGGGGCCTCTAATGAAAAACTGTTTTTT CASTPQGASNEKLFF
. TRBJ1-3 TRBV7-9 TGTGCCAGCAGTTTAACAGGGACCTCTGGAAACACCATATATTTT CASSLTGTSGNTIYF
. TRBJ2-1 TRBV21-1 TGTGCCAGCAGCAAATCGGATTGGAAGGCAGCAGGGGGGTTGGATGAGCAGTTCTTC CASSKSDWKAAGGLDEQFF
. TRBJ2-3 TRBV21-1 TGTGCCAGCAGCCTGGGACAGTCTCGCACAGATACGCAGTATTTT CASSLGQSRTDTQYF
TRBD2 TRBJ2-7 TRBV30 TGTGCCGGGACTAGCAGTACCTACGAGCAGTACTTC CAGTSSTYEQYF